These 30 T cell receptor beta chains originate from one sample sequenced in a study of blood T cell repertoires in COVID-19. Some clones are missing from TCRdb's copy, which holds only in-frame ones; the method was immunoSEQ multiplex PCR. Of 50,000 to 85,000 clones listed, roughly 82% were seen once; the top ten hold approximately 6.6%. The source material was peripheral blood. All receptors derive from a man aged 60-69 years with acute or convalescent COVID-19.

CDR3 loop: CASSLQANSYNEQFF. The CDR3 nucleotides are TGTGCCAGCAGCCTACAGGCGAACTCCTACAATGAGCAGTTCTTC. The chain combines TRBV7-2 with TRBJ2-1, with D possibly being TRBD1 (5 bases). Germline CDR1 reads SGHTA; CDR2 reads FQGNSA. V was cut by 5 bases and J by 0 bases, with 11 bases left in between. This CDR3 is 15 amino acids long.

The chain links TRBV7-9 to TRBJ1-2; 12 bases map to TRBD1. The CDR3 totals 16 residues. V was clipped by 6 bases and J by 6 bases; unmatched bases: 11. The V gene's germline CDR1 is SEHNR and CDR2 FQNEAQ (reference sequence). CDR3 nucleotide sequence: TGTGCCAGCAGAGAAACCGGGACAGGGGGCTTCGATGGCTACACCTTC. Translating gives CASRETGTGGFDGYTF. The full variable domain, its missing parts supplied by reference TRBV7-9 and TRBJ1-2, is DTGVSQNPRHKITKRGQNVTFRCDPISEHNRLYWYRQTLGQGPEFLTYFQNEAQLEKSRLLSDRFSAERPKGSFSTLEIQRTEQGDSAMYLCASRETGTGGFDGYTFGSGTRLTVV.

V usage is TRBV6-2 or TRBV6-3 and J usage is TRBJ2-7, with D maybe TRBD2 (6 bases). This CDR3 contains 14 residues. V was pared by 3 bases and J by 1 base, with 10 bases between. Germline lookup yields CDR1 MNHEY and CDR2 SVGEGT. For the CDR3, the DNA is TGTGCCAGCAGTTATTTACGGGGGTCCTACGAGCAGTACGTC. The encoded protein is CASSYLRGSYEQYV.

In this sample, this clone turned up a few times. The chain uses TRBV7-2 and TRBJ2-2; D ambiguous. The germline CDR1 and CDR2 sequences are SGHTA and FQGNSA. V was pared by 2 bases and J by 4 bases, with 8 bases between. CDR3 length: 14 amino acids. The CDR3 spells CASSLRDVTGELFF. The CDR3, as DNA: TGTGCCAGCAGCTTAAGAGATGTCACCGGGGAGCTGTTTTTT.

J is TRBJ2-3 and V is TRBV5-1; D is ambiguous. The CDR3 length is 15 residues. Trimming shortened V by 0 bases and J by 2 bases, and 10 bases separated the two germline ends. Germline V gene data show CDR1 as SGHRS and CDR2 as YFSETQ. The CDR3 here is CASSLGAGNTDTQYF. The CDR3 bases are TGCGCCAGCAGCTTGGGGGCAGGTAACACAGATACGCAGTATTTT.

CDR3 nucleotides: TGTGCCAGTAGTATAGTGACAGCGCTGAACACTGAAGCTTTCTTT. It encodes CASSIVTALNTEAFF. The chain couples TRBV19 to TRBJ1-1, with D maybe TRBD1 (5 bases). CDR1 and CDR2 from the germline V gene are LNHDA and SQIVND (reference sequence). This CDR3 is 15 amino acids long. Trimming pared 1 base from V and 0 bases from J, leaving 9 bases between. The entire variable domain, with the rest obtained from reference TRBV19 and TRBJ1-1, is as follows: DGGITQSPKYLFRKEGQNVTLSCEQNLNHDAMYWYRQDPGQGLRLIYYSQIVNDFQKGDIAEGYSVSREKKESFPLTVTSAQKNPTAFYLCASSIVTALNTEAFFGQGTRLTVV.

This clone was counted between two and nine times. The CDR3 coding sequence is TGTGCCATCAGTGAGGGGACAGGCGTCTTGGAGCCCCAGCATTTT. Protein: CAISEGTGVLEPQHF. The chain employs TRBV10-3 and TRBJ1-5, with 8 bases aligning to TRBD1. J was trimmed by 8 bases and V by 2 bases; bases with no gene match: 8. Germline-derived CDR1 and CDR2 are ENHRY and SYGVKD. The CDR3 is 15 residues long.

The V call is TRBV12-3 or TRBV12-4, the J call TRBJ1-1; D not resolved. The CDR3 consists of 13 residues. Trimming took off 3 bases at V and 1 base at J, with 6 bases between the two ends. The CDR3 loop is CASSFVRNTEAFF. CDR3 nucleotide sequence: TGTGCCAGCAGTTTTGTCCGGAACACTGAAGCTTTCTTT.

V and J are TRBV7-6 and TRBJ2-5, with a weak D call TRBD1 (6 bases). This CDR3 region has 15 residues. With 1 base removed from V and 4 bases from J, the gap between germline ends came to 13 bases. Germline V gives CDR1 SGHVS, CDR2 FNYEAQ. In DNA, the CDR3 is TGTGCCAGCAGCTTAGACGGGACACCGGGAGAGACCCAGTACTTC. The encoded protein is CASSLDGTPGETQYF.

The rearrangement links TRBV6-6 to TRBJ1-4; a possible D gene is TRBD1 (6 bases). From germline, CDR1 is MNHNY and CDR2 SVGAGI (reference sequence). The CDR3 runs to 13 residues. Trimming left V 10 bases short and J 8 bases short, with 17 bases between. The CDR3: CAIQGGRWEKLFF. DNA of the CDR3: TGTGCCATACAAGGGGGTCGGTGGGAAAAACTGTTTTTT.

The CDR3 DNA reads as TGTGCCAGCAGCTCGCGGGATTCACCCCTCCACTTT. Translation gives CASSSRDSPLHF. The chain links TRBV12-3 or TRBV12-4 to TRBJ1-6; D not resolved. The CDR3 runs 12 residues. The V and J ends lost 6 bases and 8 bases respectively, with 8 bases between them.

This clone was detected only once. This rearrangement joins TRBV19 to TRBJ1-4; D not certain. The CDR3 runs to 14 residues. Germline loops: CDR1 LNHDA, CDR2 SQIVND (reference sequence). The V end lost 5 bases, the J end lost 2 bases, and 9 bases lay between the germline ends. CDR3 sequence (DNA): TGTGCCAGTAGTCAAACGGTGACTAATGAAAAACTGTTTTTT. This gives the protein CASSQTVTNEKLFF.

Details on this clone: At one of its ends the junction is not consistent with the germline gene, which may arise from a read error. The chain couples TRBV6-2 or TRBV6-3 to TRBJ1-1; D may be TRBD1 (6 bases). The CDR3 is 20 amino acids. Germline-derived CDR1 and CDR2 are MNHEY and SVGEGT. The CDR3: CASSTDGFRDTGEWNPEAFF. The DNA for the CDR3 is TGTGCCAGCAGTACCGATGGGTTCCGGGACACCGGCGAGTGGAACCCTGAAGCTTTCTTT.

This clone turned up a few times. The CDR3 loop reads CASSKHERMGGSMNTEAFF. The CDR3 DNA sequence: TGTGCCAGCAGCAAACATGAGCGGATGGGGGGGTCGATGAACACTGAAGCTTTCTTT. The J gene is TRBJ1-1, the V gene TRBV21-1. TRBV21-1 has pseudogene status. The CDR3 totals 19 residues.

V is TRBV5-5 and J is TRBJ1-2; 7 bases agree with TRBD1. The length of the CDR3 is 13 residues. The J segment lost 3 bases and the V segment lost 7 bases, leaving 6 bases of the junction unmatched. Per the germline V gene, CDR1 is SGHKS and CDR2 is YYEKEE (reference sequence). CDR3 loop: CASGIGTDYGYTF. The CDR3 bases are TGTGCCAGCGGCATCGGGACAGACTATGGCTACACCTTC.

The chain is built from TRBV5-4 and TRBJ1-6, with a tentative D call TRBD1 (6 bases). Germline V gene data show CDR1 as SGHNT and CDR2 as YYREEE (reference sequence). This CDR3 has 15 amino acids. V lost 4 bases and J lost 7, with 15 bases in between. The DNA of the CDR3 is TGTGCCAGCAGCGCGCAGACAGGCCCGAATTCACCCCTCCACTTT. This encodes CASSAQTGPNSPLHF.

The chain employs TRBV2 and TRBJ2-1, with TRBD1 as a possible D gene (6 bases). Germline lookup yields CDR1 SNHLY and CDR2 FYNNEI. V was pared by 3 bases and J by 15 bases, with 15 bases between. The length of the CDR3 is 12 residues. CDR3 DNA: TGTGCCAGCAGTGACCCGCAGGGGAGTATGTTCTTC. This codes for CASSDPQGSMFF.

This clone has a single count. The CDR3 DNA reads as TGTGCCTGGAGCGGACAGGGAAGGACTGAAGCTTTCTTT. It is translated as CAWSGQGRTEAFF. The chain links TRBV30 to TRBJ1-1, with TRBD1 matching over 8 bases. The CDR3 extends over 13 amino acids. After removal of 3 bases from V and 5 bases from J, the junction contained 5 bases not matched to a gene. CDR1 is GTSNPN and CDR2 is SVGIG in the germline V gene (reference sequence).

This chain uses TRBV5-1 with TRBJ1-1, with D perhaps TRBD1 (6 bases). Germline values: CDR1 SGHRS, CDR2 YFSETQ. Trimming removed 4 bases from V and 0 bases from J, with 10 bases in between. CDR3 size: 14 residues. DNA for the CDR3: TGCGCCAGCAGCAAAGGGGGACTGAACACTGAAGCTTTCTTT. Residues: CASSKGGLNTEAFF.

This chain links TRBV28 with TRBJ2-5, with D perhaps TRBD2 (6 bases). The CDR3 runs to 14 residues. The V gene lost 6 bases and the J gene lost 5 bases, with 16 bases spanning the gap. Germline V CDR1 and CDR2: MDHEN, SYDVKM. CDR3 amino acids: CASSRGTPRETQYF. The CDR3 nucleotides read TGTGCCAGCAGCCGCGGGACCCCGAGGGAGACCCAGTACTTC.

The chain links TRBV2 to TRBJ1-2; tentatively, D is TRBD1 (5 bases). Germline values: CDR1 SNHLY, CDR2 FYNNEI. V was pared by 2 bases and J by 6 bases, with 10 bases between. The CDR3 totals 13 residues. DNA of the CDR3: TGTGCCAGCAGTGAACAGGGAAATAATGGCTACACCTTC. Protein: CASSEQGNNGYTF.

The chain has TRBV30 and TRBJ1-3; D gene unclear. CDR1 and CDR2 (germline): GTSNPN, SVGIG (reference sequence). Trimming shortened V by 2 bases and J by 0 bases, and 11 bases separated the two germline ends. CDR3 length equals 15 residues. The CDR3 DNA reads TGTGCCTGGAGTCCAAGACGGAGCTCTGGAAACACCATATATTTT. This encodes CAWSPRRSSGNTIYF.

This clone was counted a few times. This sequence joins TRBV29-1 and TRBJ1-2, with D unresolved. There are 10 residues in the CDR3. V dropped 5 bases and J dropped 8 bases, with 9 bases sitting between them. Per the germline V gene, CDR1 is SQVTM and CDR2 is ANQGSEA. CDR3 in DNA: TGCAGCGTTTACAGTTCCGGCTACACCTTC. Encoded protein: CSVYSSGYTF.

The chain is built from TRBV6-5 and TRBJ1-2; maybe TRBD1 (6 bases). The CDR3 extends over 14 amino acids. With 6 bases removed from V and 1 base from J, the gap between germline ends came to 12 bases. CDR1 is MNHEY, CDR2 SVGAGI, per germline. The CDR3 region has the DNA TGTGCCAGCAGGAGGGGGGGGAGTAACTATGGCTACACCTTC. Translated: CASRRGGSNYGYTF.

The rearrangement joins TRBV30 to TRBJ1-2; 7 positions match TRBD1. The J segment lost 7 bases and the V segment lost 0 bases, leaving 8 bases of the junction unmatched. Germline V lookup: CDR1 GTSNPN, CDR2 SVGIG (reference sequence). This CDR3 spans 14 amino acids. The CDR3 is CAWSVAGGVGGYTF. Written as DNA, the CDR3 is TGTGCCTGGAGTGTGGCAGGGGGAGTAGGTGGCTACACCTTC.

The chain is built from TRBV7-2 and TRBJ2-1; possibly TRBD2 for D (5 bases). Per germline, CDR1 SGHTA and CDR2 FQGNSA. V was trimmed by 3 bases and J by 0 bases, leaving 9 bases between them. The CDR3 loop spans 15 amino acids. The DNA of the CDR3 is TGTGCCAGCAGCTTTAGCGTCAGCTCCTACAATGAGCAGTTCTTC. It codes for CASSFSVSSYNEQFF.

The chain combines TRBV27 with TRBJ2-7; D perhaps matches TRBD1 (5 bases). V lost 4 bases and J 6 bases, leaving 13 bases between the germline ends. The CDR3 sequence is 13 residues long. Germline values: CDR1 MNHEY, CDR2 SMNVEV (reference sequence). The CDR3 is CASSSYQGTEQYF. CDR3 in DNA: TGTGCCAGCAGTTCTTATCAGGGAACCGAGCAGTACTTC.

This chain uses TRBV6-5 with TRBJ2-1, with D possibly TRBD1 on 6 matching bases. Germline loops: CDR1 MNHEY, CDR2 SVGAGI. CDR3 size: 15 residues. V lost 4 bases, J lost 4 bases, and 14 bases lay in between. The CDR3 DNA follows: TGTGCCAGCAGTTCGACCCGGACAGAATACAATGAGCAGTTCTTC. This codes for CASSSTRTEYNEQFF.

This clone turned up a few times. The genes are TRBV29-1 and TRBJ1-4; 7 positions match TRBD1. Losses at the gene ends were 6 bases for V and 7 bases for J; bases not matched to a gene: 11. The CDR3 runs 14 residues. Germline values: CDR1 SQVTM, CDR2 ANQGSEA. Here the CDR3 DNA reads TGCAGCGTAGGGCCAGGGGGAGCGAGTGAAAAACTGTTTTTT. Amino acids: CSVGPGGASEKLFF.

This clone has just one count. The V call is TRBV27, the J call TRBJ1-2; unclear D gene. Trimming removed 5 bases at V and 0 bases at J, with 10 bases between. The CDR3 runs 14 residues. Per the germline V gene, CDR1 is MNHEY and CDR2 is SMNVEV (reference sequence). CDR3 sequence reads: CASSPRGTNYGYTF. The CDR3 DNA sequence: TGTGCCAGCAGTCCACGGGGAACTAACTATGGCTACACCTTC.